This T cell receptor (beta chain) was profiled in a study of beta chain features in type 1 diabetes. Study summary: All samples together contributed around 100,000,000 sorted cells for examination. Study results and limitations: When Type 1 diabetes patients were examined, their TCRB CDR3s proved moderately but significantly shorter in all four CD4+ subsets. Insertions at VDJ junctions were less frequent in type 1 diabetes patients. These patients also deleted more nucleotides at the same junctions. For TCRB rearrangement, an influence of HLA type remained unresolved here.

The germline V gene encodes CDR1 GTSNPN and CDR2 SVGIG (reference sequence). Trimming left V 4 bases short and J 5 bases short, with 14 bases between. The CDR3 consists of 13 residues. The whole isolated RNA underwent reverse transcription, so sequencing captured expressed TCRB transcripts. Produced via immunoSEQ multiplex PCR; TCRdb's table is partial and in-frame only. The sample records around 150,000 clones, more than 60% being singletons. Concerning this clone: Its antigen is unknown.

The sample taken for sequencing was naive CD4+ T cells from blood. The chain is built from TRBV30 and TRBJ1-2; a possible D gene is TRBD1 (6 bases). This clonotype originated in a man aged 25 to 40 with type 1 diabetes. For the CDR3, the DNA is TGTGCCTGGATCCGTATGACAGGTTATGGCTACACCTTC. Translated: CAWIRMTGYGYTF. The full variable domain, its missing parts supplied by reference TRBV30 and TRBJ1-2, is SQTIHQWPATLVQPVGSPLSLECTVEGTSNPNLYWYRQAAGRGLQLLFYSVGIGQISSEVPQNLSASRPQDRQFILSSKKLLLSDSGFYLCAWIRMTGYGYTFGSGTRLTVV.